These 15 T cell receptor beta chains originate from one sample sequenced in a study of OX40 agonist ivuxolimab in advanced cancers. Some clones are missing from TCRdb's copy, which holds only in-frame ones; the method was immunoSEQ multiplex PCR. The sample carries about 79,000 clones, 88% recorded once. The sequenced sample was CD4+ or CD8+ T cells sorted from blood, obtained in a trial of the OX40 agonist ivuxolimab. Receptors originate from an adult with an advanced solid tumor such as melanoma, head and neck, liver or kidney cancer.

The V gene is TRBV14, the J gene TRBJ1-1, with TRBD1 as a possible D gene (5 bases). Germline V lookup: CDR1 SGHDN, CDR2 FVKESK. V lost 2 bases to trimming and J lost 5 bases, with 12 bases between them. The CDR3 is 14 amino acids. The CDR3 DNA reads TGTGCCAGCAGCCAACAGACGAGGGGTACTGAAGCTTTCTTT. Its protein is CASSQQTRGTEAFF.

Here the CDR3 DNA reads TGTGCCAGCAGCTTGAGTCAGCAGCTACAAGAGACCCAGTACTTC. This encodes CASSLSQQLQETQYF. This rearrangement joins TRBV7-6 to TRBJ2-5; no reliable D call. Trimming pared 3 bases from V and 2 bases from J, leaving 13 bases between. The germline gives CDR1 SGHVS, CDR2 FNYEAQ. This CDR3 has 15 amino acids.

V is TRBV4-1 and J is TRBJ1-6; D gene uncertain. Germline-derived CDR1 and CDR2 are MGHRA and YSYEKL. The CDR3 runs 15 residues. Trimming left V 1 base short and J 5 bases short, with 9 bases between. The CDR3 is CASSQVPENNSPLHF. CDR3 coding DNA: TGCGCCAGCAGCCAAGTCCCGGAAAATAATTCACCCCTCCACTTT.

This chain connects TRBV27 to TRBJ2-4; 7 bases agree with TRBD2. Germline V gene sequence: CDR1 MNHEY, CDR2 SMNVEV (reference sequence). V was clipped by 1 base and J by 7 bases; unmatched bases: 4. This CDR3 has 14 amino acids. The CDR3 DNA follows: TGTGCCAGCAGTTTATGGGGCGGGAGCAACATTCAGTACTTC. This translates into CASSLWGGSNIQYF.

The V and J genes are TRBV19 and TRBJ2-1; D call uncertain. Trimming took 7 bases from V and 3 from J, leaving 7 bases between them. From germline, CDR1 is LNHDA and CDR2 SQIVND (reference sequence). The CDR3 contains 12 residues. This chain's CDR3 is CASTDGYNEQFF. CDR3 DNA: TGTGCCAGTACCGACGGCTACAATGAGCAGTTCTTC.

This chain links TRBV5-1 with TRBJ2-1; D ambiguous. This CDR3 is built from 14 residues. V dropped 0 bases and J dropped 5 bases, with 9 bases sitting between them. Germline-derived CDR1 and CDR2 are SGHRS and YFSETQ. The CDR3: CASSLDAANNEQFF. The CDR3 nucleotides read TGCGCCAGCAGCTTGGATGCGGCGAACAATGAGCAGTTCTTC.

This chain uses TRBV30 with TRBJ2-2, with a tentative D call TRBD1 (6 bases). The length of the CDR3 is 12 residues. CDR1 GTSNPN and CDR2 SVGIG come from the germline V gene (reference sequence). V lost 3 bases to trimming and J lost 11 bases, with 13 bases between them. CDR3 region: CAWRGWGTELFF. The CDR3 nucleotides are TGTGCCTGGAGGGGATGGGGGACAGAGCTGTTTTTT.

V is TRBV29-1 and J is TRBJ2-5, with D possibly TRBD2 on 5 matching bases. Germline-derived CDR1 and CDR2 are SQVTM and ANQGSEA. The CDR3 totals 11 residues. The V end was cut by 8 bases, the J end by 5 bases, with 12 bases between. The CDR3 region has the DNA TGCAGCAATCTAGCCGGGGAGACCCAGTACTTC. This codes for CSNLAGETQYF.

The chain has TRBV5-1 and TRBJ2-3; 9 positions agree with TRBD1. The CDR3 contains 17 residues. Trimming removed 1 base from V and 5 bases from J; junction bases left unmatched: 11. Germline-derived CDR1 and CDR2 are SGHRS and YFSETQ. CDR3 DNA: TGCGCCAGCAGCTTGACGCCGGGACAGGGATCCGGAGATACGCAGTATTTT. Its translation is CASSLTPGQGSGDTQYF.

This clone was counted between two and nine times. The genes are TRBV7-2 and TRBJ2-2; D is perhaps TRBD1 or TRBD2 (5 bases each). CDR1 and CDR2 from the germline V gene are SGHTA and FQGNSA. The V end lost 1 base, the J end lost 6 bases, and 9 bases lay between the germline ends. This CDR3 spans 14 amino acids. CDR3 amino acids: CASSLGLGAGELFF. CDR3 in DNA: TGTGCCAGCAGCTTAGGATTGGGGGCCGGGGAGCTGTTTTTT.

The rearrangement links TRBV28 to TRBJ1-2, with D tentatively TRBD1 (6 bases). The CDR3 is 14 residues long. Germline CDR1 reads MDHEN; CDR2 reads SYDVKM. V lost 5 bases and J lost 8, with 18 bases in between. CDR3 in DNA: TGTGCCAGCAGTCCAACAGGGTCGCGTTGGGGCTACACCTTC. The encoded protein is CASSPTGSRWGYTF.

The chain combines TRBV10-1 with TRBJ2-3, with D perhaps matching TRBD2 (6 bases). This CDR3 contains 16 residues. V lost 3 bases and J 2 bases, leaving 15 bases between the germline ends. Germline CDR1 reads WNHNN; CDR2 reads SYGVQD (reference sequence). In DNA, the CDR3 is TGCGCCAGCAGTGAATCGAGAGCGGGCCCCACAGATACGCAGTATTTT. Amino acids: CASSESRAGPTDTQYF.

The rearrangement links TRBV30 to TRBJ2-7, with 10 bases matching TRBD2. The junction had 9 bases not matched to a gene; V was cut back by 7 bases and J by 3 bases. Germline CDR1 is GTSNPN and CDR2 is SVGIG (reference sequence). The CDR3 totals 14 residues. In nucleotides, the CDR3 is TGTGCCTCAACTCCTAGCGGGAGTAACTACGAGCAGTACTTC. Translation gives CASTPSGSNYEQYF.

The CDR3 region is CASSEQLQGEQFF. The CDR3 DNA sequence: TGTGCCAGCAGTGAGCAACTTCAGGGTGAGCAGTTCTTC. The chain links TRBV6-4 to TRBJ2-1; weak D call: TRBD1 (5 bases). V gave up 3 bases and J gave up 9 bases, with 12 bases separating them. Germline CDR1 MRHNA, CDR2 SNTAGT. The CDR3 consists of 13 residues.

This sequence joins TRBV6-4 and TRBJ2-1; D possibly corresponds to TRBD2 (6 bases). Germline V gene sequence: CDR1 MRHNA, CDR2 SNTAGT. The CDR3 is 12 residues long. With 5 bases removed from V and 8 bases from J, the gap between germline ends came to 10 bases. The CDR3 DNA reads TGTGCCAGCAGTAGGAGGGTTGATGAGCAGTTCTTC. This encodes CASSRRVDEQFF.